One and the same sample provided the 11 T cell receptor beta chains below, sequenced in a study of CD8+CD57+ T cells in acquired aplastic anemia. Profiles of TCR beta VDJ and CDR3 were generated from a genomic DNA template. Each CDR3 protein gets one entry after TCRdb re-called the reads with MiXCR. The sample contains 75,000 to 80,000 distinct CDR3 sequences, roughly 72% of which appear only once. Patients sequenced had flow cytometry evidence of CD8+CD57+ cell expansion. The sequenced sample consisted of sorted CD4+, CD8+, or CD8+CD57+ T cells (not recorded which) from PBMCs. These receptors were collected from a human donor with aplastic anemia.

This chain joins TRBV19 and TRBJ1-1; D remains unclear. CDR1 is LNHDA and CDR2 is SQIVND in the germline V gene (reference sequence). The CDR3 is 13 amino acids. Trimming left V 5 bases short and J 0 bases short, with 7 bases between. CDR3 DNA: TGTGCCAGTAGTTTCTCCATGAACACTGAAGCTTTCTTT. Translating gives CASSFSMNTEAFF. Based on the CDR3 plus reference TRBV19 and TRBJ1-1, the full variable domain is DGGITQSPKYLFRKEGQNVTLSCEQNLNHDAMYWYRQDPGQGLRLIYYSQIVNDFQKGDIAEGYSVSREKKESFPLTVTSAQKNPTAFYLCASSFSMNTEAFFGQGTRLTVV.

The J gene is TRBJ1-6, the V gene TRBV19; D is uncertain. V lost 9 bases to trimming and J lost 4 bases, with 16 bases between them. The germline V gene has CDR1 LNHDA and CDR2 SQIVND (reference sequence). The CDR3 is 15 amino acids. The DNA for the CDR3 is TGTGCCAGCTGCACCGGGTCCCAATATAATTCACCCCTCCACTTT. Its protein is CASCTGSQYNSPLHF.

In its sample, this clonotype was seen a few times. The genes are TRBV7-9 and TRBJ2-1; weak D call: TRBD1 (5 bases). CDR3 length: 13 amino acids. Looked up from germline, CDR1 is SEHNR and CDR2 is FQNEAQ (reference sequence). Trimming took 3 bases from V and 8 from J, leaving 11 bases between them. The CDR3 here is CASSFPLTDEQFF. Here the CDR3 DNA reads TGTGCCAGCAGCTTCCCCCTGACAGATGAGCAGTTCTTC.

The V gene is TRBV20-1, the J gene TRBJ1-1; tentative D call: TRBD1 (5 bases). The germline V and J ends were trimmed by 5 bases and 1 base, with 14 bases remaining between them. Germline V gene data show CDR1 as DFQATT and CDR2 as SNEGSKA (reference sequence). This CDR3 is 14 amino acids long. Written as DNA, the CDR3 is TGCAGTGCTGGGGGGAGGCAGGGGAACACTGAAGCTTTCTTT. Translation: CSAGGRQGNTEAFF.

The chain couples TRBV5-4 to TRBJ1-1; 7 bases are shared with TRBD1. Losses at the gene ends were 4 bases for V and 4 bases for J; bases not matched to a gene: 7. Germline V gives CDR1 SGHNT, CDR2 YYREEE (reference sequence). This CDR3 comprises 14 residues. CDR3 sequence (DNA): TGTGCCAGCAGCCTGACAGGGAGTCGCACTGAAGCTTTCTTT. As protein: CASSLTGSRTEAFF.

The chain links TRBV5-1 to TRBJ1-4; D call uncertain. With 0 bases removed from V and 7 bases from J, the gap between germline ends came to 7 bases. There are 13 residues in the CDR3. The germline CDR1 and CDR2 sequences are SGHRS and YFSETQ. The CDR3 nucleotides read TGCGCCAGCAGCTTGGCCGGTCGTGAAAAACTGTTTTTT. This gives the protein CASSLAGREKLFF. Drawing the rest from reference TRBV5-1 and TRBJ1-4, the complete variable domain is KAGVTQTPRYLIKTRGQQVTLSCSPISGHRSVSWYQQTPGQGLQFLFEYFSETQRNKGNFPGRFSGRQFSNSRSEMNVSTLELGDSALYLCASSLAGREKLFFGSGTQLSVL.

The chain links TRBV20-1 to TRBJ1-2; a possible D gene is TRBD1 (6 bases). CDR1 is DFQATT, CDR2 SNEGSKA, per germline (reference sequence). The V gene lost 0 bases and the J gene lost 3 bases, with 14 bases spanning the gap. This CDR3 comprises 15 residues. CDR3 protein: CSARDDGTWDYGYTF. DNA for the CDR3: TGCAGTGCTAGAGATGACGGGACATGGGACTATGGCTACACCTTC.

The genes are TRBV2 and TRBJ2-7; 7 bases are shared with TRBD2. Germline lookup yields CDR1 SNHLY and CDR2 FYNNEI. V gave up 3 bases and J gave up 4 bases; unmatched junction bases: 6. This CDR3 contains 14 residues. CDR3 loop: CASSENRGVYEQYF. In nucleotides, the CDR3 is TGTGCCAGCAGTGAGAATCGGGGGGTATACGAGCAGTACTTC.

The chain recombines TRBV2 with TRBJ2-4, with unresolved D. Trimming stripped 3 bases from V and 1 base from J, with 10 bases between. Germline V gene sequence: CDR1 SNHLY, CDR2 FYNNEI. CDR3 length equals 15 residues. CDR3 nucleotide sequence: TGTGCCAGCAGTGAGTGGGATTCGGCCAAAAACATTCAGTACTTC. Protein: CASSEWDSAKNIQYF.

This clonotype turned up a few times. This rearrangement joins TRBV25-1 to TRBJ1-5; 7 bases agree with TRBD1. The V segment lost 4 bases and the J segment 5 bases; nucleotides outside the gene matches: 5. Per germline, CDR1 MGHDK and CDR2 SYGVNS. This CDR3 is built from 14 residues. The CDR3 DNA reads as TGTGCCAGCAGTGTAACAGGGGTGGATCAGCCCCAGCATTTT. Its protein is CASSVTGVDQPQHF. The variable domain in full, with the rest retrieved from reference TRBV25-1 and TRBJ1-5, is EADIYQTPRYLVIGTGKKITLECSQTMGHDKMYWYQQDPGMELHLIHYSYGVNSTEKGDLSSESTVSRIRTEHFPLTLESARPSHTSQYLCASSVTGVDQPQHFGDGTRLSIL.

Here the CDR3 reads CASSLSGRADHEQYF. The CDR3 DNA reads as TGTGCCAGCAGCCTCAGCGGGAGGGCCGACCACGAGCAGTACTTC. The chain combines TRBV7-9 with TRBJ2-7; 10 bases agree with TRBD2. Germline trimming cut 5 bases from V and 5 bases from J; bases unmatched to any gene: 9. Germline V gives CDR1 SEHNR, CDR2 FQNEAQ (reference sequence). CDR3 length: 15 residues. Using reference TRBV7-9 and TRBJ2-7 for the parts outside the CDR3, the full variable domain is DTGVSQNPRHKITKRGQNVTFRCDPISEHNRLYWYRQTLGQGPEFLTYFQNEAQLEKSRLLSDRFSAERPKGSFSTLEIQRTEQGDSAMYLCASSLSGRADHEQYFGPGTRLTVT.